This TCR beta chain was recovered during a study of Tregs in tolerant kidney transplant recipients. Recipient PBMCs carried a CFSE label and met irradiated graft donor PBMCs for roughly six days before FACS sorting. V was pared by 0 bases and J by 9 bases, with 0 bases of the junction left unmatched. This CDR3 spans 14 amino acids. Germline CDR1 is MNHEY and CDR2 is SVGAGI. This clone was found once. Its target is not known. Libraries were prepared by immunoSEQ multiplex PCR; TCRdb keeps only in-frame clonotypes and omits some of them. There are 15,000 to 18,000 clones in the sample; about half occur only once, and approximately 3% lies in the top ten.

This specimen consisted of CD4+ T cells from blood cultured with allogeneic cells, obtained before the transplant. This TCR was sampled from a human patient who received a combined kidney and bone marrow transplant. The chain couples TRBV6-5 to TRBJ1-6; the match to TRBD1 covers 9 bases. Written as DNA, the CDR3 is TGTGCCAGCAGTTACTCGGACAGGGGTTCACCCCTCCACTTT. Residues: CASSYSDRGSPLHF.